What follows describes a single T cell receptor beta chain. This entry comes from a study of technical replicates of blood from a handful of donors. This table comes from immunoSEQ multiplex PCR, and its TCRdb copy is limited to in-frame clones, with some not included. The sample has 84,000 or so clones; 93% are singletons. The sequenced sample was T cells isolated from PBMCs. This TCR derives from a human donor in good health.

The CDR3 DNA reads as TGTGCCAGCAGCTTATACGTCATGACTAGCGGGAGAAACCAAGAGACCCAGTACTTC. It is translated as CASSLYVMTSGRNQETQYF. This sequence joins TRBV7-2 and TRBJ2-5; 12 positions agree with TRBD2. J gave up 0 bases and V 2 bases, and 10 bases lay outside the gene matches. The CDR3 contains 19 residues. Germline values: CDR1 SGHTA, CDR2 FQGNSA.